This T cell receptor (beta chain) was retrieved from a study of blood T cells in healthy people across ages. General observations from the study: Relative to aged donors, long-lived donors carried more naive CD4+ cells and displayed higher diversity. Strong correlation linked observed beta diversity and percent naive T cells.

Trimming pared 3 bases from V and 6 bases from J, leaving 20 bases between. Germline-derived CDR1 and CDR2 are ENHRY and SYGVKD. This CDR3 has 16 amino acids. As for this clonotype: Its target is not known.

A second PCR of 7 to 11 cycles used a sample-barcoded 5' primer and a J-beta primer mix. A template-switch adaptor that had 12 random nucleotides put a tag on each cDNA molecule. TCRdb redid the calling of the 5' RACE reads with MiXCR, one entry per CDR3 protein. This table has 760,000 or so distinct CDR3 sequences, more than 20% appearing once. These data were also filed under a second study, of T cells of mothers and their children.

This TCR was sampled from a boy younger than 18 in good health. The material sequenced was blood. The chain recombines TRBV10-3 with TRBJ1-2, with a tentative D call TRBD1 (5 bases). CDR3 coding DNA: TGTGCCATCAGTGAACCGGGACGGATTGGAGGAAATGGCTACACCTTC. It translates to CAISEPGRIGGNGYTF.